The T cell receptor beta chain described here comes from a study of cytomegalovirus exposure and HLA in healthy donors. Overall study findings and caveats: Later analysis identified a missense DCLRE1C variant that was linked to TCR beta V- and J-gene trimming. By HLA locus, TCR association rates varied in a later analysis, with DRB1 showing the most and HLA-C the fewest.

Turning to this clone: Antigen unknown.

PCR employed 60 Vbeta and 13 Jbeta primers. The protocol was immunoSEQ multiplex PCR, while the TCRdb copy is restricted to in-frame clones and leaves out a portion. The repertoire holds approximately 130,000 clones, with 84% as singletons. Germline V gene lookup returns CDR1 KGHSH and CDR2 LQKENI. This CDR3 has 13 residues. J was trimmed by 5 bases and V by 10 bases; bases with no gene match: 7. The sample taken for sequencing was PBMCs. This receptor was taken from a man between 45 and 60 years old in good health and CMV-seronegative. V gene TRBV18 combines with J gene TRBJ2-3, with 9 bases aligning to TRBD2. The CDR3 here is CATKERGVDTQYF. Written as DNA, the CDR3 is TGTGCCACCAAGGAGCGGGGGGTAGATACGCAGTATTTT.